The rows below give T cell receptor beta chains drawn from one sample of a study of Graves' ophthalmopathy and Graves' hyperthyroidism. TCRdb called the multiplex PCR reads again in MiXCR, with one record for every CDR3 protein. The table records roughly 1.1 million distinct CDR3 sequences, 36% of them present only once. The specimen sequenced was peripheral blood or thyroid tissue (not recorded which). These receptors came from an adult man with Graves' hyperthyroidism. Both conserved end residues are part of each CDR3. The D gene is left open where the match is weak. Size is stated for part of the rows, as once, few or many counts, or as a class when the clone is expanded.

j_call: TRBJ1-5; clone_size: many; v_call: TRBV24-1; d_call: TRBD1; cdr3_nt: TGTGCCACCAGTGATCCGGGACAGGGGGGTCAGCCCCAGCATTTT; cdr3_aa: CATSDPGQGGQPQHF
j_call: TRBJ2-7; clone_size: .; v_call: TRBV7-2; d_call: TRBD1; cdr3_nt: TGCGCCAGCAGCCAGGAACCTGACAGGGGTTGGGCCCCCTACGAGCAGTACTTC; cdr3_aa: CASSQEPDRGWAPYEQYF
j_call: TRBJ1-5; clone_size: .; v_call: TRBV14; d_call: .; cdr3_nt: TGTGCCAGCAGCCAAGATATTGACAGGTTACGTGATCAGCCCCAGCAGTTT; cdr3_aa: CASSQDIDRLRDQPQQF
j_call: TRBJ1-5; clone_size: .; v_call: TRBV7-9; d_call: .; cdr3_nt: TGTGCCAGCAGCTTCGGGGGTGTAAATCAGCCCCAGCATTTT; cdr3_aa: CASSFGGVNQPQHF
j_call: TRBJ2-7; clone_size: .; v_call: TRBV27; d_call: TRBD1; cdr3_nt: TGTGCCAGCAGGCCCGCCGGACAGGGAAACTACGAGCAGTACTTC; cdr3_aa: CASRPAGQGNYEQYF
j_call: TRBJ2-1; clone_size: .; v_call: TRBV25-1; d_call: TRBD2; cdr3_nt: TGTGCCAGCAGCTACGGGACTAGCGGTCTCTACAATGAGCAGTTCTTC; cdr3_aa: CASSYGTSGLYNEQFF
j_call: TRBJ1-5; clone_size: many; v_call: TRBV29-1; d_call: .; cdr3_nt: TGCAGCGTTGGGGACGCTTGGGGTCAGCCCCAGCATTTT; cdr3_aa: CSVGDAWGQPQHF
j_call: TRBJ2-5; clone_size: many; v_call: TRBV7-9; d_call: TRBD1; cdr3_nt: TGTGCCAGCAGCCGGACGACAGGGTCGGCCGAGACCCAGTACTTC; cdr3_aa: CASSRTTGSAETQYF
j_call: TRBJ2-2; clone_size: .; v_call: TRBV7-2; d_call: .; cdr3_nt: TGTGCCAGCAGCTCCCTGGGGGGGGCGAACGGGGAGCTGTTTTTT; cdr3_aa: CASSSLGGANGELFF
j_call: TRBJ2-2; clone_size: .; v_call: TRBV9; d_call: TRBD1; cdr3_nt: TGTGCCAGCAGCCAGACCGGGACAGGGGTGATTCTACGGGAGCTGTTTTTT; cdr3_aa: CASSQTGTGVILRELFF
j_call: TRBJ1-4; clone_size: .; v_call: TRBV2; d_call: .; cdr3_nt: TGTGCCAGCAGCAAGGGTATAGGGGAAAAACTGTTTTTT; cdr3_aa: CASSKGIGEKLFF
j_call: TRBJ1-5; clone_size: .; v_call: TRBV2; d_call: TRBD1; cdr3_nt: TGTGCCACCCGGGACAGCAGAAGCAGATTCGTGCCCCAGCATTTT; cdr3_aa: CATRDSRSRFVPQHF
j_call: TRBJ2-5; clone_size: .; v_call: TRBV19; d_call: .; cdr3_nt: TGTGCCAGTAGCTCCCTTCCACAGGGTCAAGAGACCCAGTACTTC; cdr3_aa: CASSSLPQGQETQYF
j_call: TRBJ2-4; clone_size: .; v_call: TRBV10-3; d_call: TRBD1; cdr3_nt: TGTGCCACCTCTGGGGGACAGGGGTTCTTTCAGTACTTC; cdr3_aa: CATSGGQGFFQYF
j_call: TRBJ2-5; clone_size: many; v_call: TRBV15; d_call: TRBD2; cdr3_nt: TGTGCCACCAGCACGGGGACTATTCCAAGATGGACCCAGTACTTC; cdr3_aa: CATSTGTIPRWTQYF
j_call: TRBJ1-1; clone_size: few; v_call: TRBV9; d_call: .; cdr3_nt: TGTGCCAGCAGCCGGCTGTGGGACAAGAACACTGAAGCTTTCTTT; cdr3_aa: CASSRLWDKNTEAFF
j_call: TRBJ1-2; clone_size: many; v_call: TRBV30; d_call: .; cdr3_nt: TGTGCCTGGAGTTGGTCCGGGACAAATTATGGCTACACCTTC; cdr3_aa: CAWSWSGTNYGYTF
j_call: TRBJ2-6; clone_size: many; v_call: TRBV10-3; d_call: .; cdr3_nt: TGTGCCATCGGGCTTTGGAGGGCGGAAGGGGGTGGGGCCAACGTCCTGACTTTC; cdr3_aa: CAIGLWRAEGGGANVLTF
j_call: TRBJ1-2; clone_size: few; v_call: TRBV6-2/TRBV6-3; d_call: .; cdr3_nt: TGTGCCAGCAGTTACAGGACCCAAGGGAACTATGGCTACACCTTC; cdr3_aa: CASSYRTQGNYGYTF
j_call: TRBJ1-4; clone_size: many; v_call: TRBV7-2; d_call: .; cdr3_nt: TGTGCCAGCAGCTTGACAGGTGGAACTAATGAAAAACTGTTTTTT; cdr3_aa: CASSLTGGTNEKLFF
j_call: TRBJ2-5; clone_size: .; v_call: TRBV25-1; d_call: TRBD1; cdr3_nt: TGTGCCAGCAGTGAACCGACAGGGGGCGTGGAGACCCAGTACTTC; cdr3_aa: CASSEPTGGVETQYF
j_call: TRBJ1-1; clone_size: .; v_call: TRBV28; d_call: .; cdr3_nt: TGTGCCAGCAGTTTCATCAACGACCGTACTGAAGCTTTCTTT; cdr3_aa: CASSFINDRTEAFF
j_call: TRBJ2-2; clone_size: many; v_call: TRBV7-2; d_call: .; cdr3_nt: TGTGCCAGCAGAGACAAACAGGGATACACCGGGGAGCTGTTTTTT; cdr3_aa: CASRDKQGYTGELFF
j_call: TRBJ1-5; clone_size: .; v_call: TRBV7-9; d_call: TRBD1; cdr3_nt: TGTGCCAGCAGCTCCGGGACAGGGATGAGGCAGCCCCAGCATTTT; cdr3_aa: CASSSGTGMRQPQHF
j_call: TRBJ2-7; clone_size: .; v_call: TRBV10-3; d_call: .; cdr3_nt: TGTGCCATCAGTGACCGGGACACGAAGACCTACGAGCAGTACTTC; cdr3_aa: CAISDRDTKTYEQYF
j_call: TRBJ2-5; clone_size: many; v_call: TRBV25-1; d_call: TRBD2; cdr3_nt: TGTGCCAGCAGTGGACAGACTAGCGGGAGGATTGAGACCCAGTACTTC; cdr3_aa: CASSGQTSGRIETQYF
j_call: TRBJ1-2; clone_size: .; v_call: TRBV6-6; d_call: TRBD1; cdr3_nt: TGTGCCAGCACCTTGACAGGGTCTCTCTATGGCTACACCTTC; cdr3_aa: CASTLTGSLYGYTF
j_call: TRBJ1-1; clone_size: few; v_call: TRBV11-2; d_call: .; cdr3_nt: TGTGCCAGCAGCTTAACCGGGGGGCAGAACACTGAAGCTTTCTTT; cdr3_aa: CASSLTGGQNTEAFF
j_call: TRBJ1-5; clone_size: once; v_call: TRBV7-9; d_call: .; cdr3_nt: TGTGCCAGCGAGAGGAGGGGCTCAGGGGCTTCTCATAGTGGTCAGCCCCAGCATTTT; cdr3_aa: CASERRGSGASHSGQPQHF
j_call: TRBJ2-2; clone_size: .; v_call: TRBV6-2/TRBV6-3; d_call: .; cdr3_nt: TGTGCCAGCGGAAGGTACACCGGGGAGCTGTTTTTT; cdr3_aa: CASGRYTGELFF
j_call: TRBJ2-7; clone_size: few; v_call: TRBV5-6; d_call: TRBD2; cdr3_nt: TGTGCCAGCAGCTCGGGACTAGCGGGTGTCTCGGACGAGCAGTACTTC; cdr3_aa: CASSSGLAGVSDEQYF
j_call: TRBJ2-7; clone_size: many; v_call: TRBV10-2; d_call: TRBD2; cdr3_nt: TGCGCCAGCAAAGATCTAGCGGGCCCTTACGAGCAGTACTTC; cdr3_aa: CASKDLAGPYEQYF